This TCR beta chain was captured by sequencing in a study of blood T cells in healthy people across ages. General study findings and limits: PBMCs left unsorted prevented a conclusive naive versus antigen-experienced comparison. Observed TCR beta diversity per million T cells went down as age went up. This fall followed a roughly linear course with age.

Isolation per sample recovered at least 6.5 million PBMCs. At least 6 micrograms of total RNA were extracted per sample. Combining a sample-barcoded 5' primer with a J-beta primer mix, a second PCR ran for roughly 7 to 12 cycles. TCRdb analysed the 5' RACE reads with MiXCR anew, one entry per CDR3 protein. The table lists roughly 1.7 million distinct CDR3 sequences, about 31% of them singletons. CDR1 is DFQATT, CDR2 SNEGSKA, per germline (reference sequence). This CDR3 contains 14 residues. Germline trimming cut 2 bases from V and 10 bases from J; bases unmatched to any gene: 9. A few counts support this clonotype. Its antigen is not known.

Sequenced sample: blood. This receptor was identified in a woman younger than 45 in good health. This chain connects TRBV20-1 to TRBJ1-5; 9 nucleotides match TRBD1. Here the CDR3 reads CSARQSQGARPQHF. Here the CDR3 DNA reads TGCAGTGCTAGACAATCACAGGGGGCGCGCCCCCAGCATTTT.